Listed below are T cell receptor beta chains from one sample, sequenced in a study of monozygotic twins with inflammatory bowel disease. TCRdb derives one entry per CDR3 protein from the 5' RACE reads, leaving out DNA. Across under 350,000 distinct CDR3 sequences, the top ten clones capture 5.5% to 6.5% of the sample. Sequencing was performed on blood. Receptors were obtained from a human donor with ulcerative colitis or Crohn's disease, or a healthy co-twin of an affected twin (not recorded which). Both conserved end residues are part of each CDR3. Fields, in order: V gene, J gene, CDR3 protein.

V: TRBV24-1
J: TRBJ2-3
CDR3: CATGESTDTQYF

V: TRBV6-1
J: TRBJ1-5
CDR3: CASSPRGNSNQPQHF

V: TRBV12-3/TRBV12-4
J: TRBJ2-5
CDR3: CASSPWTSEETQYF

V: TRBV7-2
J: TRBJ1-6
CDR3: CASTQGQTPLHF

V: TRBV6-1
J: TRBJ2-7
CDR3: CASSSTGMIGEQYF

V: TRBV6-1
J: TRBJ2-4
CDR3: CASSTGLAGGQAIQYF

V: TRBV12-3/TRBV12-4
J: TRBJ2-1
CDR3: CASSLFRGFGNEQFF

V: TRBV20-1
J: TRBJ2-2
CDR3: CSAIRQEINTGELFF

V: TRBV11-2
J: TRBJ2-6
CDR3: CASSPRLDTLSGANVLTF

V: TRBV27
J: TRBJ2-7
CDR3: CASSPYGTSGVYEQYF

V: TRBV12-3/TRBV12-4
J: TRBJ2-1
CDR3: CASSGLAGGPRYNEQFF

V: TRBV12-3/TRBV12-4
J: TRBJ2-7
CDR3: CASSLADYSYEQYF

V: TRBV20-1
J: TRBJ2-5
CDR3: CSAPPGEESQYF

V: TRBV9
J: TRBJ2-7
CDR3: CASSVEARGPYEQYF

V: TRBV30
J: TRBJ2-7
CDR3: CAWSVPGYEQYF

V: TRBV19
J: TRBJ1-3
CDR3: CASSARRTASGNTIYF

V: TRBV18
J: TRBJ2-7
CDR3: CASSPSGTSSYEQYF

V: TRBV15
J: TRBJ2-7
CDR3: CATSRRKAGGEQYF

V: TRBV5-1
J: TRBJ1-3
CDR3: CASSDQPEGSGNTIYF

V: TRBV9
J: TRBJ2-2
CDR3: CASSVLGQGMGTGELFF

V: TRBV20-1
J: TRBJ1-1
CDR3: CSAHSYRVGEAFF

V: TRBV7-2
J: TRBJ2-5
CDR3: CASSSDRAGETQYF

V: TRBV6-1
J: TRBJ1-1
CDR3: CASRNPKVNTEAFF

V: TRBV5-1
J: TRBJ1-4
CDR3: CASSSGVGANEKLFF

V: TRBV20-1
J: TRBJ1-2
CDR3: CSARMGNYGYTF

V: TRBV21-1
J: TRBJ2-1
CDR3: CASSKSGLTWGTYNEQFF

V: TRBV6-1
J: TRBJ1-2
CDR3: CASIPSKGSGGYTF

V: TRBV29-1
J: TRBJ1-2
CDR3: CSVLRDRGYTF

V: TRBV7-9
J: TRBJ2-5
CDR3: CASSVAGTQYF

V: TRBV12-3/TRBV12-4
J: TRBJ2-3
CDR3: CASRGGTSTDTQYF

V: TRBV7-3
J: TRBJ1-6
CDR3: CASSQGERNSPLHF

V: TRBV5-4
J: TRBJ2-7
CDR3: CASSQGGAKTYEQYF

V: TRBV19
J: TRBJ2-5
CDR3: CASSTGETQYF

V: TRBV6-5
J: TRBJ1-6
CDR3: CASTLLFSGRSSPLHF

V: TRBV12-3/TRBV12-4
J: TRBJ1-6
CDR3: CASSRDGGFNSPLHF

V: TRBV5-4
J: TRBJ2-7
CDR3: CASSLRQEPVDEQYF

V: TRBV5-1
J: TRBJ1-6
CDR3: CASGTGGYNSPLHF

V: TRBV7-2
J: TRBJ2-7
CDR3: CASSSSSLEQYF

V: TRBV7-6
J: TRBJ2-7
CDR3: CASSSAGTGVNHEQYF

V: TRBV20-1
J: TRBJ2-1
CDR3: CSALRLAGLGEQFF

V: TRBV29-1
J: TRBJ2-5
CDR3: CSVKAGGGETQYF

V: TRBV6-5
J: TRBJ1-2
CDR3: CASSYPPGQGNGYTF

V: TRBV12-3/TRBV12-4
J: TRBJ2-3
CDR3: CASSLNTRLLPWGTDTQYF

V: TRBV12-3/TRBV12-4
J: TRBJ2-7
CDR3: CASLRGDYEQYF

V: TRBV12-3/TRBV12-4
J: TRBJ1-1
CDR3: CASRIQGLNTEAFF

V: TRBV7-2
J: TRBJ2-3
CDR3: CASSLQNWGTQYF

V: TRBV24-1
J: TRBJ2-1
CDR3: CATSDPRGVGNEQFF

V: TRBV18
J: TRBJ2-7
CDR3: CASSMAWGVENEQYF

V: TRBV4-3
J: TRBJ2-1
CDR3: CASSQGGVPSFNEQFF

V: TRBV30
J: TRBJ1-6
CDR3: CAWSVFGRSPSPLHF

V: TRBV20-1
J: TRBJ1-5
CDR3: CSARLQGVARSNQPQHF

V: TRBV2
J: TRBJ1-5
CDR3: CASSLTPYQPQHF

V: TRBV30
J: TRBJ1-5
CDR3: CAWSGTVDQPQHF

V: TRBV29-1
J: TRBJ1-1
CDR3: CSVVLQAVNTEAFF

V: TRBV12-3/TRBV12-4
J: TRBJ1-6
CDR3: CASSSRFGQGFASPLHF